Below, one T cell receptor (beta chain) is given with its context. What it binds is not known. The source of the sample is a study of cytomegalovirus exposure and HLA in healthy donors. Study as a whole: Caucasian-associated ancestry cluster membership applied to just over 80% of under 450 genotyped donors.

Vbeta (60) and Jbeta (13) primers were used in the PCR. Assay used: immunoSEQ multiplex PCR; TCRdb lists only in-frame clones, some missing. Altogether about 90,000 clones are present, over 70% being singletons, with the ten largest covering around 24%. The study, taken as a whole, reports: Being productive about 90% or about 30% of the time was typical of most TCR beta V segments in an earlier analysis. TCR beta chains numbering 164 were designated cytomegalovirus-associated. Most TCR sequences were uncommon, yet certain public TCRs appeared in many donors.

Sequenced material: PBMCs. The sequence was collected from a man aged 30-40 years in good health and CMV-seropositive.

CDR3 protein: CASSLERGGTDTQYF. CDR3 nucleotide sequence: TGTGCCAGCAGCTTGGAGCGGGGGGGCACAGATACGCAGTATTTT. The rearrangement links TRBV5-4 to TRBJ2-3; 9 nucleotides agree with TRBD2. V shed 0 bases, J shed 1 base, and the junction held 0 bases outside the gene matches. Per germline, CDR1 SGHNT and CDR2 YYREEE (reference sequence). There are 15 residues in the CDR3.